One sample yielded the 26 T cell receptor beta chains listed below, sequenced in a study of human T cells and chemical hapten exposure. Described time point: patch test 1, 2 weeks after DPC sensitization. Treatment denoted: therapeutic diphenylcyclopropenone sensitization with weekly scalp DPC. MiXCR, applied by TCRdb to the RACE reads, yields one record per CDR3 protein. The sample shows about 90,000 distinct CDR3 sequences, more than 9% of them seen only once. This sample comprised whole blood, obtained in connection with sensitization to the hapten diphenylcyclopropenone (DPC). The receptors were gathered from a man aged 35 to 55 with alopecia areata. Some clones in this sample may be carry-over from other donors' samples.

The gene calls are TRBV6-1 and TRBJ2-3; 7 bases are shared with TRBD2. The CDR3 contains 15 residues. Germline V CDR1 and CDR2: MNHNS, SASEGT. Trimming removed 6 bases from V and 4 bases from J; junction bases left unmatched: 10. The CDR3 DNA sequence: TGTGCCAGCAGCAGACTAGCATCAGGATCAGATACGCAGTATTTT. Encoded protein: CASSRLASGSDTQYF.

The J gene is TRBJ2-7, the V gene TRBV27; 7 positions agree with TRBD2. CDR3 length: 15 residues. The germline V gene has CDR1 MNHEY and CDR2 SMNVEV (reference sequence). With V trimmed by 5 bases and J by 5 bases, 12 bases remained unmatched. The CDR3, as DNA: TGTGCCAGCAGTCCCCGAAGACTAGCTAACAACGAGCAGTACGTC. Its translation is CASSPRRLANNEQYV.

The gene calls are TRBV29-1 and TRBJ2-1, with TRBD2 matching 8 bases. The CDR3 runs to 14 residues. The V segment lost 5 bases and the J segment 7 bases; nucleotides outside the gene matches: 10. Germline CDR1 reads SQVTM; CDR2 reads ANQGSEA. In DNA form, the CDR3 reads TGCAGCGTTCGGCCGGGACTAGAGCCTAATGAGCAGTTCTTC. Translation: CSVRPGLEPNEQFF.

In its sample, this clonotype was seen a few times. The chain carries TRBV6-1 and TRBJ2-1, with 8 bases fitting TRBD2. CDR1 and CDR2 from the germline V gene are MNHNS and SASEGT. This CDR3 is 15 amino acids long. V shed 4 bases and J 1 base; nucleotides not matched to a gene: 3. CDR3: CASSAAGESYNEQFF. The CDR3 DNA sequence: TGTGCCAGCAGTGCAGCGGGGGAATCCTACAATGAGCAGTTCTTC.

This chain links TRBV29-1 with TRBJ2-1; 15 bases fit TRBD2. Looked up from germline, CDR1 is SQVTM and CDR2 is ANQGSEA. The CDR3 has 14 amino acids. The V segment lost 6 bases and the J segment 15 bases; nucleotides outside the gene matches: 12. CDR3 amino acids: CSVGPGLAGGLVFF. The CDR3, as DNA: TGCAGCGTGGGGCCGGGACTAGCGGGAGGCCTTGTGTTCTTC.

This clonotype occurred many times. The chain couples TRBV6-2 or TRBV6-3 to TRBJ2-2; TRBD2 might be the D (6 bases). The CDR3 runs 14 residues. Trimming took off 8 bases at V and 0 bases at J, with 10 bases between the two ends. Germline loops: CDR1 MNHEY, CDR2 SVGEGT. CDR3 sequence: CASGGTTNTGELFF. Written as DNA, the CDR3 is TGTGCCAGCGGAGGGACGACGAACACCGGGGAGCTGTTTTTT.

The chain is built from TRBV7-9 and TRBJ2-6; possible D gene TRBD1, 6 bases. Germline loops: CDR1 SEHNR, CDR2 FQNEAQ (reference sequence). With 5 bases removed from V and 0 bases from J, the gap between germline ends came to 17 bases. The CDR3 covers 18 residues. The CDR3 DNA follows: TGTGCCAGCAGCCAAGTACCAGGGGTTTTCTCTGGGGCCAACGTCCTGACTTTC. As protein: CASSQVPGVFSGANVLTF. Combining the CDR3 with reference TRBV7-9 and TRBJ2-6 gives the whole variable domain DTGVSQNPRHKITKRGQNVTFRCDPISEHNRLYWYRQTLGQGPEFLTYFQNEAQLEKSRLLSDRFSAERPKGSFSTLEIQRTEQGDSAMYLCASSQVPGVFSGANVLTFGAGSRLTVL.

The V gene is TRBV24-1, the J gene TRBJ1-2; D call uncertain. V was cut by 1 base and J by 2 bases, with 7 bases left in between. CDR3 length: 14 amino acids. Germline CDR1 and CDR2: KGHDR and SFDVKD. CDR3 sequence reads: CATSDFKQNYGYTF. The CDR3 DNA follows: TGTGCCACCAGTGATTTCAAACAGAACTATGGCTACACCTTC.

This clonotype has only a few counts. V gene TRBV5-4 combines with J gene TRBJ2-3; D is unclear. Germline V CDR1 and CDR2: SGHNT, YYREEE (reference sequence). Trimming took off 4 bases at V and 1 base at J, with 7 bases between the two ends. The CDR3 totals 13 residues. Written as DNA, the CDR3 is TGTGCCAGCAGCACCACCGGCACAGATACGCAGTATTTT. Translation gives CASSTTGTDTQYF.

The table lists this clonotype with many counts. This chain links TRBV30 with TRBJ1-2; D may be TRBD1 (5 bases). The germline gives CDR1 GTSNPN, CDR2 SVGIG (reference sequence). The CDR3 sequence is 12 residues long. V was pared by 7 bases and J by 4 bases, with 13 bases between. The CDR3 region is CAYERDSYGYTF. The DNA of the CDR3 is TGTGCCTACGAACGGGACTCCTATGGCTACACCTTC.

The chain uses TRBV7-9 and TRBJ2-5; 9 bases fit TRBD1. Germline trimming cut 0 bases from V and 1 base from J; bases unmatched to any gene: 3. The CDR3 extends over 16 amino acids. Germline V gene data show CDR1 as SEHNR and CDR2 as FQNEAQ (reference sequence). CDR3 sequence: CASSLAVQGAQETQYF. DNA for the CDR3: TGTGCCAGCAGCTTAGCGGTACAGGGGGCCCAAGAGACCCAGTACTTC.

This clonotype showed up just a few times. The rearrangement links TRBV9 to TRBJ1-1; no clear D. Trimming removed 4 bases at V and 4 bases at J, with 17 bases between. This CDR3 contains 15 residues. Germline CDR1 reads SGDLS; CDR2 reads YYNGEE. CDR3 in amino acids: CASSQDPTLGTEAFF. CDR3 DNA: TGTGCCAGCAGCCAGGACCCAACTCTGGGCACTGAAGCTTTCTTT.

This clonotype came up a few times. The chain carries TRBV6-5 and TRBJ2-1, with 11 nucleotides matching TRBD2. The CDR3 covers 15 residues. Germline CDR1 reads MNHEY; CDR2 reads SVGAGI. Germline trimming cut 6 bases from V and 6 bases from J; bases unmatched to any gene: 7. The CDR3 reads CASRNGLAGFNEQFF. The CDR3 nucleotides read TGTGCCAGCAGAAACGGACTAGCGGGTTTCAATGAGCAGTTCTTC.

This clonotype was seen more than once but under ten times. The chain joins TRBV7-2 to TRBJ1-4; TRBD1 might be the D (6 bases). The germline V gene encodes CDR1 SGHTA and CDR2 FQGNSA. The CDR3 runs to 15 residues. The V and J ends lost 4 bases and 8 bases respectively, with 17 bases between them. CDR3 in amino acids: CASSSAGGRREKLFF. In DNA, the CDR3 is TGTGCCAGCAGCTCCGCCGGGGGGCGCAGGGAAAAACTGTTTTTT. The complete variable domain, with remaining parts taken from reference TRBV7-2 and TRBJ1-4, reads GAGVSQSPSNKVTEKGKDVELRCDPISGHTALYWYRQSLGQGLEFLIYFQGNSAPDKSGLPSDRFSAERTGGSVSTLTIQRTQQEDSAVYLCASSSAGGRREKLFFGSGTQLSVL.

The chain has TRBV5-1 and TRBJ2-3; the D gene is possibly TRBD1 (5 bases). CDR1 and CDR2 (germline): SGHRS, YFSETQ. Trimming removed 0 bases at V and 6 bases at J, with 5 bases between. The CDR3 covers 12 residues. CDR3 sequence (DNA): TGCGCCAGCAGCTTGGACAGGGATACGCAGTATTTT. Protein product: CASSLDRDTQYF. Complete variable domain (other parts from reference TRBV5-1 and TRBJ2-3): KAGVTQTPRYLIKTRGQQVTLSCSPISGHRSVSWYQQTPGQGLQFLFEYFSETQRNKGNFPGRFSGRQFSNSRSEMNVSTLELGDSALYLCASSLDRDTQYFGPGTRLTVL.

This sequence joins TRBV7-2 and TRBJ2-7; TRBD2 matches at 7 bases. The CDR3 is 14 residues long. Germline CDR1 is SGHTA and CDR2 is FQGNSA. The ends lost 3 bases at V and 1 base at J; junction bases unmatched: 3. In DNA, the CDR3 is TGTGCCAGCAGCTTGAAAGCGGGGTCCTACGAGCAGTACGTC. Encoded protein: CASSLKAGSYEQYV.

This clonotype came up many times. The rearrangement joins TRBV6-2 or TRBV6-3 to TRBJ1-1; possibly TRBD1 for D (6 bases). Germline V gene data show CDR1 as MNHEY and CDR2 as SVGEGT. V lost 2 bases and J lost 4, with 17 bases in between. The CDR3 covers 16 residues. CDR3 nucleotide sequence: TGTGCCAGCAGTTACGGGGGCATGCAGGGGCGCACTGAAGCTTTCTTT. It specifies CASSYGGMQGRTEAFF.

This clonotype was observed a few times. The rearrangement joins TRBV7-2 to TRBJ2-7, with 10 bases identical to TRBD1. Germline V gene sequence: CDR1 SGHTA, CDR2 FQGNSA. The CDR3 covers 14 residues. With V trimmed by 3 bases and J by 7 bases, 6 bases remained unmatched. This CDR3 reads CASSLGTGAGEQYV. In nucleotides, the CDR3 is TGTGCCAGCAGCTTGGGGACAGGGGCTGGGGAGCAGTACGTC.

About this clonotype itself: This may arise from a read error, as a much more abundant clone is one base away. The chain uses TRBV11-2 and TRBJ2-3; 9 bases align to TRBD2. The V gene's germline CDR1 is SGHAT and CDR2 FQNNGV. The CDR3 is 20 amino acids. The CDR3 sequence is CVSSWGALSSGTTYTDTQYF. DNA for the CDR3: TGTGTCAGCAGCTGGGGGGCCCTCTCTAGCGGGACTACCTACACAGATACGCAGTATTTT.

In this sample, this clonotype turned up many times. The chain links TRBV7-8 to TRBJ2-1; no reliable D call. V was trimmed by 2 bases and J by 6 bases, leaving 5 bases between them. The CDR3 extends over 12 amino acids. Per germline, CDR1 SGHVS and CDR2 FQNEAQ. CDR3 nucleotides: TGTGCCAGCAGCTTAAGCCTCAATGAGCAGTTCTTC. Translation gives CASSLSLNEQFF. Full variable domain (outside the CDR3, taken from reference TRBV7-8 and TRBJ2-1): GAGVSQSPRYKVAKRGQDVALRCDPISGHVSLFWYQQALGQGPEFLTYFQNEAQLDKSGLPSDRFFAERPEGSVSTLKIQRTQQEDSAVYLCASSLSLNEQFFGPGTRLTVL.

Of note for this clonotype: A read error may explain this, as a much larger clone is one base away. The chain links TRBV6-5 to TRBJ2-2, with D maybe TRBD1 (5 bases). Germline values: CDR1 MNHEY, CDR2 SVGAGI. The CDR3 contains 16 residues. Trimming left V 1 base short and J 9 bases short, with 18 bases between. The CDR3 region is CASSYFQGGNPRELFF. The CDR3 coding sequence is TGTGCCAGCAGTTACTTCCAGGGTGGGAATCCCAGGGAGCTGTTTTTT.

The chain links TRBV6-5 to TRBJ2-7, with TRBD1 identical over 7 bases. Germline trimming cut 8 bases from V and 7 bases from J; bases unmatched to any gene: 14. The CDR3 loop spans 14 amino acids. The V gene's germline CDR1 is MNHEY and CDR2 SVGAGI. The CDR3 sequence: CASRMGQRLGEQYV. The CDR3 DNA sequence: TGTGCCAGCCGCATGGGACAGAGACTGGGGGAGCAGTACGTC.

At least ten counts were recorded for this clonotype. This chain links TRBV20-1 with TRBJ2-3, with 7 bases aligning to TRBD1. V gave up 2 bases and J gave up 4 bases; unmatched junction bases: 3. Germline V gene sequence: CDR1 DFQATT, CDR2 SNEGSKA (reference sequence). This CDR3 has 13 amino acids. In nucleotides, the CDR3 is TGCAGTGCTAGACTACAGGGGCCAGATACGCAGTATTTT. Its translation is CSARLQGPDTQYF.

The chain is built from TRBV12-3 or TRBV12-4 and TRBJ2-3, with D tentatively TRBD1 or TRBD2 (5 bases each). The CDR3 spans 14 residues. Trimming took off 6 bases at V and 1 base at J, with 11 bases between the two ends. Written as DNA, the CDR3 is TGTGCCAGCAGGTCGGGACGGGGCACAGATACGCAGTATTTT. It is translated as CASRSGRGTDTQYF.

V and J are TRBV4-3 and TRBJ2-3; 7 bases line up with TRBD1. The CDR3 contains 17 residues. Germline-derived CDR1 and CDR2 are LGHNA and YSLEER. Unmatched junction bases numbered 13, after V lost 5 bases and J lost 2 bases. The CDR3 loop is CASSGDRASYITDTQYF. The CDR3 DNA follows: TGCGCCAGCAGCGGGGACAGAGCGAGCTATATCACAGATACGCAGTATTTT.

This clonotype has at least ten counts. The chain employs TRBV12-3 or TRBV12-4 and TRBJ1-5, with 9 bases aligning to TRBD1. V dropped 6 bases and J dropped 4; count of bases not matched to a gene: 10. The CDR3 contains 16 residues. CDR3 amino acids: CASSPWAGTGNQPQHF. The CDR3, as DNA: TGTGCCAGCAGCCCGTGGGCCGGGACAGGGAATCAGCCCCAGCATTTT.